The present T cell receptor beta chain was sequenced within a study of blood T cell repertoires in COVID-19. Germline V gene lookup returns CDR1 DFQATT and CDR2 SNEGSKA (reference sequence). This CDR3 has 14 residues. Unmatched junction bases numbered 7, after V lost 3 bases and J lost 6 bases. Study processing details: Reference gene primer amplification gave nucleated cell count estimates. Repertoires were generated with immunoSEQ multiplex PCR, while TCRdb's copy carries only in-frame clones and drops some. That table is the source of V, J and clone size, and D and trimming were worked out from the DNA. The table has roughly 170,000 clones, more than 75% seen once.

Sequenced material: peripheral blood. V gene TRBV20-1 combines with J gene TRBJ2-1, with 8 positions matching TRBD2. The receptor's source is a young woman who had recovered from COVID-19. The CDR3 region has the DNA TGCAGTGCTAGTTCGGGAGGGTGGGGCAATGAGCAGTTCTTC. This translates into CSASSGGWGNEQFF.